The 27 T cell receptor beta chains below come from one sample, sequenced in a study of blood T cells in healthy people across ages. Primed by a sample-barcoded 5' primer and a J-beta primer mix, a second PCR proceeded for roughly 6 to 12 cycles. MiXCR was run by TCRdb on the 5' RACE reads, yielding one entry per CDR3 protein. The sample consists of over 950,000 distinct CDR3 sequences, 35% to 40% of them appearing once. Material: blood. Receptors originate from a young man in good health.

This clonotype was detected a few times. The V call is TRBV12-3 or TRBV12-4, the J call TRBJ1-1; D unresolved. V was trimmed by 3 bases and J by 1 base, leaving 6 bases between them. The CDR3 runs 13 residues. In DNA form, the CDR3 reads TGTGCCAGCAGTTTCCCCCCGAACACTGAAGCTTTCTTT. Protein: CASSFPPNTEAFF.

This clonotype has more than one count but fewer than ten. V and J are TRBV4-3 and TRBJ1-3, with D perhaps TRBD1 (5 bases). The germline CDR1 and CDR2 sequences are LGHNA and YSLEER. The CDR3 spans 13 residues. Deletions cut 5 bases from V and 2 bases from J, with 7 bases between. CDR3 sequence: CASSMGPGNTIYF. In DNA, the CDR3 is TGCGCCAGCAGCATGGGGCCTGGAAACACCATATATTTT.

This sequence joins TRBV20-1 and TRBJ2-7, with TRBD2 identical over 7 bases. The CDR3 is made up of 17 amino acids. Looked up from germline, CDR1 is DFQATT and CDR2 is SNEGSKA (reference sequence). The trim removed 0 bases at V and 7 bases at J, leaving 18 bases unmatched. Here the CDR3 DNA reads TGCAGTGCTAGAGATCCGCTGGGGGGGGGAATCCGGAATGAGCAGTACTTC. The encoded protein is CSARDPLGGGIRNEQYF.

In this sample, this clonotype turned up once. The rearrangement links TRBV7-2 to TRBJ2-1, with TRBD2 matching 7 bases. The DNA end is a closer match to TRBJ2-7, so the J assignment may be wrong. Germline V gene sequence: CDR1 SGHTA, CDR2 FQGNSA. The CDR3 spans 14 residues. For the CDR3, the DNA is TGTGCCAGCAGCCGGAGGACTAGTGTGTATGAGCAGTACTTC. Protein product: CASSRRTSVYEQYF.

This clonotype was seen only a few times. The V gene is TRBV6-2 or TRBV6-3, the J gene TRBJ1-5; 7 bases align to TRBD1. Germline trimming cut 6 bases from V and 4 bases from J; bases unmatched to any gene: 21. CDR3 length equals 19 residues. The germline gives CDR1 MNHEY, CDR2 SVGEGT. CDR3 DNA: TGTGCCAGCAGACGACTCTACGGGACAGATGGGCGCCGAAATCAGCCCCAGCATTTT. Translated, it gives CASRRLYGTDGRRNQPQHF.

The V call is TRBV12-3 or TRBV12-4, the J call TRBJ1-1, with TRBD1 matching 7 bases. CDR3 size: 14 residues. V lost 5 bases, J lost 7 bases, and 10 bases stayed unmatched. DNA for the CDR3: TGTGCCAGCAGTCGGATAGGGGGCAAGGATGAAGCTTTCTTT. It is translated as CASSRIGGKDEAFF.

This chain connects TRBV7-9 to TRBJ2-4; TRBD1 aligns across 9 bases. The V segment lost 5 bases and the J segment 8 bases; nucleotides outside the gene matches: 7. This CDR3 comprises 14 residues. Germline loops: CDR1 SEHNR, CDR2 FQNEAQ (reference sequence). CDR3 protein: CASSPRTGVDIQYF. The CDR3 bases are TGTGCCAGCAGCCCACGGACAGGGGTTGACATTCAGTACTTC.

This sequence joins TRBV11-3 and TRBJ2-2; unclear D gene. CDR3 length equals 16 residues. CDR1 is SGHNT, CDR2 YENEEA, per germline. V was clipped by 1 base and J by 4 bases, with 13 bases between them. In nucleotides, the CDR3 is TGTGCCAGCAGCTTAGGTTCTTGGGTTTCCACCGGGGAGCTGTTTTTT. It encodes CASSLGSWVSTGELFF.

The chain employs TRBV5-1 and TRBJ1-1; TRBD1 matches 9 bases. The CDR3 runs to 15 residues. The germline CDR1 and CDR2 sequences are SGHRS and YFSETQ. With V trimmed by 4 bases and J by 6 bases, 10 bases remained unmatched. The CDR3 region is CASSHTGGTSPEAFF. The CDR3 bases are TGCGCCAGCAGCCATACAGGGGGCACTTCCCCTGAAGCTTTCTTT.

Concerning this clonotype: A read error may produce the germline difference seen at one junction end. The chain joins TRBV7-8 to TRBJ1-5; D unresolved. Per germline, CDR1 SGHVS and CDR2 FQNEAQ. The CDR3 covers 14 residues. CDR3 residues: CAGSIGDLNQPQHF. The CDR3, as DNA: TGTGCCGGCAGCATCGGCGACCTCAATCAGCCCCAGCATTTT.

The table lists this clonotype with a few counts. The V call is TRBV10-3, the J call TRBJ1-5; D ambiguous. Trimming took 0 bases from V and 5 from J, leaving 14 bases between them. Germline V CDR1 and CDR2: ENHRY, SYGVKD. This CDR3 comprises 16 residues. The CDR3, as DNA: TGTGCCATCAGTGAGTCGCTGAAAGGGTTGGATCAGCCCCAGCATTTT. Amino acids: CAISESLKGLDQPQHF.

The CDR3 is CASSFWNSPLHF. The CDR3 coding sequence is TGTGCCAGCAGTTTTTGGAATTCACCCCTCCACTTT. V usage is TRBV27 and J usage is TRBJ1-6, with D unclear. V dropped 3 bases and J dropped 7 bases, with 4 bases sitting between them. Looked up from germline, CDR1 is MNHEY and CDR2 is SMNVEV (reference sequence). This CDR3 has 12 amino acids.

This clonotype has just a few counts. The J gene is TRBJ2-3, the V gene TRBV4-2; 7 nucleotides match TRBD1. CDR1 is LGHNA, CDR2 YNFKEQ, per germline. V dropped 0 bases and J dropped 4; count of bases not matched to a gene: 13. CDR3 size: 18 residues. The CDR3 spells CASSQETPTGSSADTQYF. The DNA for the CDR3 is TGTGCCAGCAGCCAAGAAACCCCGACAGGGTCGAGCGCAGATACGCAGTATTTT.

Details on this clonotype: Relative to the germline gene, one junction end is altered; a read error may explain this. The V call is TRBV29-1, the J call TRBJ2-1, with D tentatively TRBD1 (6 bases). The CDR3 contains 16 residues. Germline V CDR1 and CDR2: SQVTM, ANQGSEA. CDR3 in amino acids: CSVEDQGPHHNNGQFF. CDR3 bases: TGCAGCGTTGAAGACCAGGGGCCGCACCACAACAATGGGCAGTTCTTC.

In its sample, this clonotype was seen many times. This chain links TRBV9 with TRBJ2-7; 8 bases match TRBD1. Germline CDR1 reads SGDLS; CDR2 reads YYNGEE. This CDR3 is built from 14 residues. V shed 4 bases and J 0 bases; nucleotides not matched to a gene: 3. The CDR3 nucleotides read TGTGCCAGCAGCTCAGGGGGCAGCTCCTACGAGCAGTACTTC. Translated: CASSSGGSSYEQYF.

V usage is TRBV4-1 and J usage is TRBJ1-6; D perhaps matches TRBD1 (5 bases). The CDR3 is made up of 16 amino acids. V was clipped by 2 bases and J by 6 bases, with 14 bases between them. Germline loops: CDR1 MGHRA, CDR2 YSYEKL. CDR3 sequence (DNA): TGCGCCAGCAGCCAACCTCGGAGGGGAGTTAATTCACCCCTCCACTTT. Residues: CASSQPRRGVNSPLHF.

This chain uses TRBV5-1 with TRBJ2-1, with D uncertain. This CDR3 contains 14 residues. Trimming left V 4 bases short and J 8 bases short, with 16 bases between. CDR1 is SGHRS, CDR2 YFSETQ, per germline. CDR3 DNA: TGCGCCAGCAGCGCCCACCCGTCGGCGGATGAGCAGTTCTTC. It yields the protein CASSAHPSADEQFF. The variable domain in full, completed from reference TRBV5-1 and TRBJ2-1, reads KAGVTQTPRYLIKTRGQQVTLSCSPISGHRSVSWYQQTPGQGLQFLFEYFSETQRNKGNFPGRFSGRQFSNSRSEMNVSTLELGDSALYLCASSAHPSADEQFFGPGTRLTVL.

The CDR3 loop reads CASSPSFGAHNEQYF. CDR3 in DNA: TGTGCCAGCTCACCTTCCTTTGGAGCCCACAATGAGCAGTACTTC. The V and J genes are TRBV18 and TRBJ2-7, with D uncertain. The CDR3 contains 15 residues. Germline V gene data show CDR1 as KGHSH and CDR2 as LQKENI. Trimming pared 3 bases from V and 7 bases from J, leaving 19 bases between.

The V gene is TRBV6-6, the J gene TRBJ1-2; D call uncertain. CDR1 and CDR2 from the germline V gene are MNHNY and SVGAGI (reference sequence). V lost 11 bases and J 5 bases, leaving 27 bases between the germline ends. The CDR3 spans 16 residues. The CDR3 DNA reads as TGTGCCTTGGACCCGGTTCCCACCCAAACGGAGTATGGCTACACCTTC. Translating it yields CALDPVPTQTEYGYTF.

This clonotype has just a few counts. The J gene is TRBJ2-3, the V gene TRBV20-1, with a weak D call TRBD1 (8 bases). The CDR3 extends over 15 amino acids. Germline values: CDR1 DFQATT, CDR2 SNEGSKA (reference sequence). V was pared by 3 bases and J by 2 bases, with 15 bases between. The CDR3 DNA reads as TGCAGTGCTAGGACAGGGGAGGGGGTCACAGATACGCAGTATTTT. Translated: CSARTGEGVTDTQYF.

This clonotype was found a few times. This chain joins TRBV6-5 and TRBJ1-1; no clear D. The ends were cut back, 7 bases at V and 1 base at J, with 10 bases in the middle. The CDR3 contains 13 residues. From germline, CDR1 is MNHEY and CDR2 SVGAGI. The CDR3 is CASNTQTNTEAFF. The CDR3 nucleotides read TGTGCCAGCAATACACAGACGAACACTGAAGCTTTCTTT.

This clonotype was found a few times. This sequence joins TRBV7-9 and TRBJ2-1; D is unresolved. V was clipped by 6 bases and J by 6 bases, with 9 bases between them. Per germline, CDR1 SEHNR and CDR2 FQNEAQ (reference sequence). This CDR3 contains 12 residues. CDR3 region: CASSRSVNEQFF. The CDR3 DNA sequence: TGTGCCAGCAGTCGGTCCGTCAATGAGCAGTTCTTC.

This clonotype has a handful of counts. The chain joins TRBV20-1 to TRBJ1-1, with D maybe TRBD1 (5 bases). The germline gives CDR1 DFQATT, CDR2 SNEGSKA (reference sequence). This CDR3 contains 13 residues. The V gene lost 7 bases and the J gene lost 5 bases, with 17 bases spanning the gap. The CDR3 region is CSGDGGFRTEAFF. Here the CDR3 DNA reads TGCAGTGGCGACGGGGGTTTTCGGACTGAAGCTTTCTTT.

This clonotype was picked up a small number of times. The rearrangement uses TRBV12-3 or TRBV12-4 and TRBJ2-1; TRBD1 is a possible D gene (6 bases). The CDR3 consists of 16 residues. Between the trimmed V and J ends, which lost 6 bases and 0 bases, there was a span of 15 bases. The CDR3 DNA reads TGTGCCAGCAGCCCCGGGACACCCTTCTCCTACAATGAGCAGTTCTTC. Amino acids: CASSPGTPFSYNEQFF.

The V call is TRBV12-3 or TRBV12-4, the J call TRBJ1-2; a possible D gene is TRBD1 (5 bases). V was clipped by 6 bases and J by 8 bases, with 28 bases between them. CDR3 length equals 17 residues. The CDR3 reads CASSSSSGTLTRRGYTF. As DNA, the CDR3 is TGTGCCAGCAGCTCCAGCAGTGGGACGCTAACCCGGCGGGGCTACACCTTC.

The V call is TRBV6-5, the J call TRBJ2-3; no definite D call. Per the germline V gene, CDR1 is MNHEY and CDR2 is SVGAGI. The CDR3 covers 13 residues. V lost 6 bases and J 5 bases, leaving 12 bases between the germline ends. The CDR3 sequence: CASSPKEGDTQYF. In DNA, the CDR3 is TGTGCCAGCAGCCCGAAGGAAGGAGATACGCAGTATTTT.

This clonotype has more than one count but fewer than ten. This chain joins TRBV5-1 and TRBJ2-3; D may be TRBD2 (6 bases). CDR1 SGHRS and CDR2 YFSETQ come from the germline V gene. V lost 4 bases and J 0 bases, leaving 12 bases between the germline ends. The CDR3 spans 15 residues. The CDR3 protein is CASSQGLLSTDTQYF. CDR3 nucleotide sequence: TGCGCCAGCAGCCAGGGACTGCTAAGCACAGATACGCAGTATTTT.